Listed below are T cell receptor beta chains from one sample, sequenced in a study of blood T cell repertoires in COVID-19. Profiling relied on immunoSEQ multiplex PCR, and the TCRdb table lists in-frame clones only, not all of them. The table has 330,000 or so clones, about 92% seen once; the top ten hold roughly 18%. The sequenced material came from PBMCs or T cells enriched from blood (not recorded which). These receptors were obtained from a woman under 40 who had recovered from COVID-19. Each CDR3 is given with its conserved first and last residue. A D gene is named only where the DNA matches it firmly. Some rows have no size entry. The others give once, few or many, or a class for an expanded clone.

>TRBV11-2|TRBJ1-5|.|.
CASSLRPWGGQRNQPQHF
TGTGCCAGCAGCTTACGGCCTTGGGGGGGGCAGCGCAATCAGCCCCAGCATTTT
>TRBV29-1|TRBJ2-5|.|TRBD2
CSARGGKETQYF
TGCAGCGCCCGGGGGGGGAAGGAGACCCAGTACTTC
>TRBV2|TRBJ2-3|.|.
CASSPQGLNTDTQYF
TGTGCCAGCAGTCCTCAGGGGCTGAACACAGATACGCAGTATTTT
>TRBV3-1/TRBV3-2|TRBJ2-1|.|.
CASSQGQGSYNEQFF
TGTGCCAGCAGCCAAGGTCAGGGCTCCTACAATGAGCAGTTCTTC
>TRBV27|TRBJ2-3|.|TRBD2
CASSLSKLAGGRDTQYF
TGTGCCAGCAGTTTATCGAAGCTAGCGGGGGGGCGGGATACGCAGTATTTT
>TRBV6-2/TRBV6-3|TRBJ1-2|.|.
CASSSPRQSTGGYTF
TGTGCCAGCAGTTCCCCCCGACAGTCCACTGGGGGCTACACCTTC
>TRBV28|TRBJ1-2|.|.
CASQDSSYGYTF
TGTGCCAGCCAAGACAGCTCCTATGGCTACACCTTC
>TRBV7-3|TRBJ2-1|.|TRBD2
CASSPGGTTNEQFF
TGTGCCAGCAGCCCCGGCGGGACTACGAATGAGCAGTTCTTC
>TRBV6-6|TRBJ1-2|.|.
CASFTSGDLYGYTF
TGTGCCAGCTTTACCTCGGGGGACCTGTATGGCTACACCTTC
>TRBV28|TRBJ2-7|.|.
CASSLSAVGNEQYF
TGTGCCAGCAGTTTATCTGCCGTCGGTAACGAGCAGTACTTC
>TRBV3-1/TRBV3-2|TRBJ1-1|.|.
CASSQVRGATEAFF
TGTGCCAGCAGCCAAGTTCGGGGAGCTACTGAAGCTTTCTTT
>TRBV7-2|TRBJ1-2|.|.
CASSLAPRGRDYGYTF
TGTGCCAGCAGCTTAGCCCCGCGGGGTCGGGACTATGGCTACACCTTC
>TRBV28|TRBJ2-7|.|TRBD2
CASSLGQRDYEQYF
TGTGCCAGCAGTTTAGGCCAGCGGGACTACGAGCAGTACTTC
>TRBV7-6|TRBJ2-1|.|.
CASSLARVGYNEQFF
TGTGCCAGCAGCTTAGCGCGGGTAGGATACAATGAGCAGTTCTTC
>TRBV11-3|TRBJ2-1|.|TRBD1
CASSHGQGWEEQFF
TGTGCCAGCAGCCACGGACAGGGTTGGGAAGAGCAGTTCTTC
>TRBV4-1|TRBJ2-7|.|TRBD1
CASSQWGAGTGVYEQYF
TGCGCCAGCAGCCAATGGGGAGCCGGGACAGGGGTCTACGAGCAGTACTTC
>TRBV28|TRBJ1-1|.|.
CASSLVQGNTEAFF
TGTGCCAGCAGTTTAGTACAGGGGAACACTGAAGCTTTCTTT
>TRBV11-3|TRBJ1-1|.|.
CASSQNGGINTEAFF
TGTGCCAGCAGCCAGAACGGGGGAATTAACACTGAAGCTTTCTTT
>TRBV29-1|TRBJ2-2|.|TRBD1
CSAQTGGVQTGELFF
TGCAGCGCCCAGACAGGGGGCGTCCAAACCGGGGAGCTGTTTTTT
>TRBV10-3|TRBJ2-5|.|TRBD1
CAISELGQAEETQYF
TGTGCCATCAGTGAGCTGGGACAGGCGGAAGAGACCCAGTACTTC
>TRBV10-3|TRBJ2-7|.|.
CAIGQGSGEQYF
TGTGCCATCGGGCAGGGGAGTGGGGAGCAGTACTTC
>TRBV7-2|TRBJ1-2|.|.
CASSLVALRGNGYTF
TGTGCCAGCAGCTTAGTCGCTCTTCGGGGGAACGGCTACACCTTC
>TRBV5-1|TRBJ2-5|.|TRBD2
CASSPGTSGNQETQYF
TGCGCCAGCAGCCCCGGGACTAGCGGAAATCAAGAGACCCAGTACTTC
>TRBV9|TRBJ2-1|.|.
CASSGTGTNEQFF
TGTGCCAGCAGCGGGACCGGGACTAATGAGCAGTTCTTC
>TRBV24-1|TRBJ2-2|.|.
CATSDNALLGAGELFF
TGTGCCACCAGTGATAATGCCCTACTAGGTGCCGGGGAGCTGTTTTTT
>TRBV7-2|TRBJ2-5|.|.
CASSWRGGGQETQYF
TGTGCCAGCAGCTGGCGGGGTGGGGGGCAAGAGACCCAGTACTTC
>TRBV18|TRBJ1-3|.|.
CASSPDTGNTIYF
TGTGCCAGCTCACCGGACACAGGAAACACCATATATTTT
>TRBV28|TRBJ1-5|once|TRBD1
CASSNYTGTASFYSNQPQHF
TGTGCCAGCAGTAACTATACCGGGACAGCTTCATTTTATAGCAATCAGCCCCAGCATTTT
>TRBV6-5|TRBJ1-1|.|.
CASSSQALREAFF
TGTGCCAGCAGTTCCCAGGCCCTAAGGGAAGCTTTCTTT
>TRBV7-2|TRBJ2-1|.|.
CASTKLAGEQFF
TGTGCCAGCACCAAACTTGCGGGGGAGCAGTTCTTC
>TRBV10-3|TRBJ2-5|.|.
CAIQIETEETQYF
TGTGCCATCCAGATCGAGACTGAAGAGACCCAGTACTTC
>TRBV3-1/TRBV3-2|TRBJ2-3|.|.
CASSLYGSATDTQYF
TGTGCCAGCAGCCTCTACGGGAGCGCTACCGATACGCAGTATTTT
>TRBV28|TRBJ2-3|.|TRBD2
CASGPAGTRSTDTQYF
TGTGCCAGCGGGCCGGCCGGGACTAGAAGCACAGATACGCAGTATTTT
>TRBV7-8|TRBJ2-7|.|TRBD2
CASSFSVAGRRTLAEQYF
TGTGCCAGCAGCTTCTCGGTAGCGGGAAGAAGAACCCTCGCCGAGCAGTACTTC
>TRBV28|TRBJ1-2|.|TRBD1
CASSLSSDRGQGYTF
TGTGCCAGCAGTTTGAGTTCCGACAGGGGGCAAGGCTACACCTTC
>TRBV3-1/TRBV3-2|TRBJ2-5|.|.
CASSLAAGTQYF
TGTGCCAGCAGCCTCGCCGCAGGGACCCAGTACTTC
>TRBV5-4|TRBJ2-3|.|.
CASSPPSFSTDTQYF
TGTGCCAGCAGCCCCCCCTCTTTTAGCACAGATACGCAGTATTTT
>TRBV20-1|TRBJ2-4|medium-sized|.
CSASGLDPKNIQYF
TGCAGTGCTAGTGGGCTAGACCCCAAAAACATTCAGTACTTC
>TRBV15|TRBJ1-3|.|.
CATSRDQTGSNTIYF
TGTGCCACCAGCAGAGATCAGACGGGGTCGAACACCATATATTTT
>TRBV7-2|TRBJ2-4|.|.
CASNTDAGGKNIQYF
TGTGCCAGCAACACAGACGCTGGAGGCAAAAACATTCAGTACTTC
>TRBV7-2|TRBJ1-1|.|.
CASRRNYMNTEAFF
TGTGCCAGCAGGAGGAACTACATGAACACTGAAGCTTTCTTT